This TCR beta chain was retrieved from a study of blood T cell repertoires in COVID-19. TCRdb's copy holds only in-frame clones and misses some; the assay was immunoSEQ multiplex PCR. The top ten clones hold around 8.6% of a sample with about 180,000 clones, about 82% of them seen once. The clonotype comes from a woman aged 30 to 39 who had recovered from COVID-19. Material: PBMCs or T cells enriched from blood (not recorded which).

The CDR3 nucleotides read TGTGCCAGCTCACCAGTGACTAGCCCTCCCCTCACCGGGGAGCTGTTTTTT. This translates into CASSPVTSPPLTGELFF. This chain links TRBV18 with TRBJ2-2; 7 bases map to TRBD2. This CDR3 has 17 residues. Germline-derived CDR1 and CDR2 are KGHSH and LQKENI. Germline trimming cut 2 bases from V and 4 bases from J; bases unmatched to any gene: 10.